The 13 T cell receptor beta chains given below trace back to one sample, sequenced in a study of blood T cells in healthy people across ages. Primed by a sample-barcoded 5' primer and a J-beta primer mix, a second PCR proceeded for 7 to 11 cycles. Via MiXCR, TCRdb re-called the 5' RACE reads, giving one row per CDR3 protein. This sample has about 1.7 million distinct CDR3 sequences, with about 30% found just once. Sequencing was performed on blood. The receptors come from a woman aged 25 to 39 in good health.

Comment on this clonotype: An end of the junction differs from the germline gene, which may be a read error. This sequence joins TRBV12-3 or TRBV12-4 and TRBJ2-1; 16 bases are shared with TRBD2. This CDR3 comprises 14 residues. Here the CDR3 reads CAGRGLAGGGEQFF. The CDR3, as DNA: TGTGCCGGCAGGGGACTAGCGGGAGGGGGGGAGCAGTTCTTC.

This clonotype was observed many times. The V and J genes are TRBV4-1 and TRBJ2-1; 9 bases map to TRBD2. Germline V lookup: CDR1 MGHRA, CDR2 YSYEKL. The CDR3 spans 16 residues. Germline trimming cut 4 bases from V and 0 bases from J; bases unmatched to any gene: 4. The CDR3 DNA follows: TGCGCCAGCAGCCCGTTAGCGGGGGCCTCCTACAATGAGCAGTTCTTC. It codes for CASSPLAGASYNEQFF.

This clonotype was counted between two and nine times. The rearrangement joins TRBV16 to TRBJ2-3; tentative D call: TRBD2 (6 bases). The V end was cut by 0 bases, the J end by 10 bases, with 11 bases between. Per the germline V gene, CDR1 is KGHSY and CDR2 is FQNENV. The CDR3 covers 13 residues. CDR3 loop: CASSQSGGKSQYF. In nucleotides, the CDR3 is TGTGCCAGCAGCCAATCGGGCGGGAAATCGCAGTATTTT.

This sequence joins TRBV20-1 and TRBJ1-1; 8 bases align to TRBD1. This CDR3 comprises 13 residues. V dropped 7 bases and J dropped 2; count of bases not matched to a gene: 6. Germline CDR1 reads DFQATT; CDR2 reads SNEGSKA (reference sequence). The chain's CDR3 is CSGPGGINTEAFF. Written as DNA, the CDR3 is TGCAGTGGTCCAGGGGGCATAAACACTGAAGCTTTCTTT.

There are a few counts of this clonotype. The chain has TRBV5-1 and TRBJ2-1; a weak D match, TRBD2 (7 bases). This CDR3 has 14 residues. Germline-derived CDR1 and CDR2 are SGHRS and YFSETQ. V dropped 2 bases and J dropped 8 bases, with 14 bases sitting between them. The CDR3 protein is CASSFEGGVDEQFF. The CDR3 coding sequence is TGCGCCAGCAGCTTTGAGGGGGGGGTGGATGAGCAGTTCTTC. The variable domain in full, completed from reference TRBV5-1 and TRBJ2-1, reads KAGVTQTPRYLIKTRGQQVTLSCSPISGHRSVSWYQQTPGQGLQFLFEYFSETQRNKGNFPGRFSGRQFSNSRSEMNVSTLELGDSALYLCASSFEGGVDEQFFGPGTRLTVL.

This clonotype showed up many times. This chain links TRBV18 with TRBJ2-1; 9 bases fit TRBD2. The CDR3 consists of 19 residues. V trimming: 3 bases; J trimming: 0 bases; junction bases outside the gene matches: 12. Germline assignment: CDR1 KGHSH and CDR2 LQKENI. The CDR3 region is CASSPIFGLAGNSYNEQFF. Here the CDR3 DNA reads TGTGCCAGCTCACCGATCTTTGGTCTAGCGGGAAACTCCTACAATGAGCAGTTCTTC.

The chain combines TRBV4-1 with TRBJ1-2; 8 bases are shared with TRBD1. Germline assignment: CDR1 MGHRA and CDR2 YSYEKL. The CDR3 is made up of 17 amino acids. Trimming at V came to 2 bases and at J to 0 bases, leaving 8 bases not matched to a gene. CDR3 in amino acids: CASSQTMDREANYGYTF. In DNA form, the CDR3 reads TGCGCCAGCAGCCAAACAATGGACAGGGAAGCTAACTATGGCTACACCTTC.

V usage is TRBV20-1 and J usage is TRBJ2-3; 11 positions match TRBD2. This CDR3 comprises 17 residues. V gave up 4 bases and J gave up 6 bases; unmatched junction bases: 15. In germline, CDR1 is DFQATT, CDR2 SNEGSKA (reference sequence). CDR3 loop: CSAKLAGGGSIIDTQYF. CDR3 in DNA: TGCAGTGCTAAGTTAGCGGGAGGGGGCTCAATTATCGATACGCAGTATTTT.

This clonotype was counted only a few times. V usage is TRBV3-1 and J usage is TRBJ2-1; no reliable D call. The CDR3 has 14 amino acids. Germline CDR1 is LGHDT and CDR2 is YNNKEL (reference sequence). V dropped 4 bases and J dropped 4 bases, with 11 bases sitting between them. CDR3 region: CASSPLSGYNEQFF. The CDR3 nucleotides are TGTGCCAGCAGCCCGTTGAGTGGATACAATGAGCAGTTCTTC.

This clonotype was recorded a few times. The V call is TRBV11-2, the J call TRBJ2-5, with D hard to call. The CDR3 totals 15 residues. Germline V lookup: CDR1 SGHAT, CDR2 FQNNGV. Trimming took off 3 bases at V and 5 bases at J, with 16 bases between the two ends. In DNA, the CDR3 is TGTGCCAGCAGCTTGGAAGGCGGATGGCGGGAGACCCAGTACTTC. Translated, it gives CASSLEGGWRETQYF.

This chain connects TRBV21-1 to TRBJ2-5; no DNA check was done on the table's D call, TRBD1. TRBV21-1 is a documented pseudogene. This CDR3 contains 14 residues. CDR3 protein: CASSGYRVGWEQYF. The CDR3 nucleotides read TGTGCCAGCAGTGGGTACAGGGTGGGCTGGGAGCAGTACTTC.

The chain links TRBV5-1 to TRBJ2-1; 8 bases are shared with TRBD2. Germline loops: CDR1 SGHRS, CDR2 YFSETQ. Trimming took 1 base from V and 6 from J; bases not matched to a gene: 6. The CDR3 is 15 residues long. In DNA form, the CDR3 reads TGCGCCAGCAGCTTGTCTCCGGGGGGGATCAATGAGCAGTTCTTC. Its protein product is CASSLSPGGINEQFF.

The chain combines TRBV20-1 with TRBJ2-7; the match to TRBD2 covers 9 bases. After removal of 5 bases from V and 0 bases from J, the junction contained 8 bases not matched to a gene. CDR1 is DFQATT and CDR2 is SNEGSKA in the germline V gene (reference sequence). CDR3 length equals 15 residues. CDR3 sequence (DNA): TGCAGTGCTTCCGAGACTAGCGGAAGCTCCTACGAGCAGTACTTC. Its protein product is CSASETSGSSYEQYF.